These 18 T cell receptor beta chains were sequenced from one sample in a study of early T cells in non-severe SARS-CoV-2 infection. TCRdb passed the 5' RACE reads through MiXCR, listing each CDR3 protein once. There are about 46,000 distinct CDR3 sequences in the sample; approximately 8.5% occur only once, and 15% lies in the top ten. Sample: whole blood. These receptor sequences come from an adult who was a healthcare worker with PCR-confirmed SARS-CoV-2 infection or an uninfected control (not recorded which).

The gene calls are TRBV28 and TRBJ1-2; TRBD1 matches 7 bases. This CDR3 is built from 12 residues. Germline lookup yields CDR1 MDHEN and CDR2 SYDVKM. The V segment lost 6 bases and the J segment 5 bases; nucleotides outside the gene matches: 3. The CDR3 protein is CASSTGEYGYTF. The CDR3 DNA reads as TGTGCCAGCAGCACAGGGGAATATGGCTACACCTTC.

The table lists this clonotype with many counts. The chain recombines TRBV19 with TRBJ2-7; the D gene is possibly TRBD1 (7 bases). The CDR3 is 12 amino acids. Trimming stripped 5 bases from V and 5 bases from J, with 10 bases between. Germline CDR1 LNHDA, CDR2 SQIVND (reference sequence). Written as DNA, the CDR3 is TGTGCCAGTAGTGGAGGGGGCGACGAGCAGTACTTC. Translating it yields CASSGGGDEQYF. Full variable domain (missing parts from reference TRBV19 and TRBJ2-7): DGGITQSPKYLFRKEGQNVTLSCEQNLNHDAMYWYRQDPGQGLRLIYYSQIVNDFQKGDIAEGYSVSREKKESFPLTVTSAQKNPTAFYLCASSGGGDEQYFGPGTRLTVT.

This clonotype was found many times. This sequence joins TRBV7-2 and TRBJ2-5, with 14 bases fitting TRBD2. The CDR3 is 16 amino acids. Germline CDR1 SGHTA, CDR2 FQGNSA. With V trimmed by 1 base and J by 3 bases, 1 base remained unmatched. This CDR3 is CASSLGLAGGEETQYF. CDR3 sequence (DNA): TGTGCCAGCAGCTTAGGACTAGCGGGAGGGGAAGAGACCCAGTACTTC.

This clonotype was seen at least ten times. The rearrangement joins TRBV2 to TRBJ2-3; TRBD1 agrees at 7 bases. The V and J ends lost 6 bases and 2 bases, in that order; junction bases with no gene match: 8. In germline, CDR1 is SNHLY, CDR2 FYNNEI. This CDR3 region has 15 residues. The CDR3 DNA reads TGTGCCAGCAGGTCTATCGACAGGGCCACAGATACGCAGTATTTT. It specifies CASRSIDRATDTQYF.

This clonotype has a count of ten or more. This rearrangement joins TRBV27 to TRBJ1-5; D not resolved. The V gene's germline CDR1 is MNHEY and CDR2 SMNVEV (reference sequence). This CDR3 comprises 13 residues. Trimming removed 3 bases at V and 5 bases at J, with 8 bases between. The CDR3 reads CASSFGEYQPQHF. The CDR3 region has the DNA TGTGCCAGCAGTTTCGGGGAGTATCAGCCCCAGCATTTT.

As regards this clonotype: Germline and junction disagree at one end, which may indicate a read error. This chain uses TRBV28 with TRBJ1-1, with unresolved D. This CDR3 is built from 13 residues. Germline V gene data show CDR1 as MDHEN and CDR2 as SYDVKM. The CDR3 coding sequence is TGTGCCGGCAGCACGGGGATTTACACTGAAGCTTTCTTT. The encoded protein is CAGSTGIYTEAFF.

This clonotype was recorded at least ten times. This chain joins TRBV28 and TRBJ2-7, with D possibly being TRBD1 (7 bases). CDR1 and CDR2 (germline): MDHEN, SYDVKM. V shed 6 bases and J shed 6 bases, with 15 bases lying between them. CDR3 length equals 13 residues. For the CDR3, the DNA is TGTGCCAGCAGCCCGCCCCAGGGGGGCGAGCAGTACTTC. Protein product: CASSPPQGGEQYF.

This clonotype was counted ten times or more. The chain employs TRBV11-2 and TRBJ2-1, with TRBD2 matching 7 bases. The junction had 8 bases not matched to a gene; V was cut back by 4 bases and J by 5 bases. The CDR3 totals 15 residues. CDR1 SGHAT and CDR2 FQNNGV come from the germline V gene. CDR3 in amino acids: CASSSAGLADNEQFF. The CDR3 DNA reads as TGTGCCAGCAGCTCTGCGGGGCTAGCGGACAATGAGCAGTTCTTC.

The chain uses TRBV20-1 and TRBJ1-4; 7 nucleotides agree with TRBD1. From germline, CDR1 is DFQATT and CDR2 SNEGSKA (reference sequence). V gave up 3 bases and J gave up 7 bases; unmatched junction bases: 5. CDR3 length equals 13 residues. The DNA of the CDR3 is TGCAGTGCTAGGAGGACAGGAACTGAAAAACTGTTTTTT. This translates into CSARRTGTEKLFF.

The CDR3 bases are TGTGCCACCAGCTCCGAAGGGGACAATGAGCAGTTCTTC. It yields the protein CATSSEGDNEQFF. The rearrangement uses TRBV15 and TRBJ2-1; D is perhaps TRBD1 (5 bases). The CDR3 consists of 13 residues. Trimming cost V 5 bases and J 5 bases, with 10 bases left between them. CDR1 and CDR2 (germline): LNHNV, YYDKDF (reference sequence).

This clonotype was seen more than once but under ten times. This rearrangement joins TRBV6-5 to TRBJ2-5; the D gene is possibly TRBD2 (6 bases). Germline CDR1 MNHEY, CDR2 SVGAGI. The V end was cut by 7 bases, the J end by 3 bases, with 15 bases between. The CDR3 length is 14 residues. The CDR3 protein is CASKRYPSEETQYF. The CDR3 nucleotides are TGTGCCAGCAAACGTTACCCTAGCGAAGAGACCCAGTACTTC.

The chain combines TRBV4-2 with TRBJ2-2; tentatively, D is TRBD1 (5 bases). The germline CDR1 and CDR2 sequences are LGHNA and YNFKEQ. This CDR3 spans 17 amino acids. Trimming left V 1 base short and J 0 bases short, with 12 bases between. The CDR3 sequence: CASSQGRAETNTGELFF. In DNA form, the CDR3 reads TGTGCCAGCAGCCAAGGCAGGGCCGAAACGAACACCGGGGAGCTGTTTTTT.

This clonotype came up a few times. This chain links TRBV28 with TRBJ1-6; D gene uncertain. The CDR3 spans 14 residues. Trimming stripped 2 bases from V and 7 bases from J, with 9 bases between. Germline loops: CDR1 MDHEN, CDR2 SYDVKM. The DNA of the CDR3 is TGTGCCAGCAGTTTACTAGGGATCAATTCACCCCTCCACTTT. Protein product: CASSLLGINSPLHF.

This clonotype was counted many times. The chain joins TRBV11-2 to TRBJ2-5; D may be TRBD2 (5 bases). The ends were cut back, 5 bases at V and 5 bases at J, with 15 bases in the middle. There are 14 residues in the CDR3. CDR1 SGHAT and CDR2 FQNNGV come from the germline V gene. The CDR3 protein is CASSNAAGGETQYF. CDR3 coding DNA: TGTGCCAGCAGCAATGCCGCGGGCGGGGAGACCCAGTACTTC.

The table lists this clonotype with many counts. The rearrangement joins TRBV20-1 to TRBJ2-1; D is perhaps TRBD2 (5 bases). The CDR3 is 13 residues long. The germline gives CDR1 DFQATT, CDR2 SNEGSKA (reference sequence). Trimming left V 3 bases short and J 9 bases short, with 15 bases between. The CDR3 sequence: CSARGLGVGEQFF. The CDR3 DNA follows: TGCAGTGCTAGGGGCCTGGGAGTCGGTGAGCAGTTCTTC.

In this sample, this clonotype turned up many times. This sequence joins TRBV7-2 and TRBJ2-5; TRBD2 is a possible D gene (6 bases). V lost 5 bases and J 5 bases, leaving 18 bases between the germline ends. CDR1 is SGHTA and CDR2 is FQGNSA in the germline V gene. The CDR3 is 15 residues long. The CDR3 spells CASSARDLLVETQYF. For the CDR3, the DNA is TGTGCCAGCAGCGCCCGGGACTTGCTTGTGGAGACCCAGTACTTC.

Here the CDR3 DNA reads TGTGCCAGCAGTACGGGACAGTACAATGAGCAGTTCTTC. Encoded protein: CASSTGQYNEQFF. V and J are TRBV12-3 or TRBV12-4 and TRBJ2-1; TRBD1 aligns across 7 bases. The CDR3 is 13 residues long. Trimming took 5 bases from V and 4 from J; bases not matched to a gene: 2.

This clonotype has just a few counts. The chain recombines TRBV12-3 or TRBV12-4 with TRBJ2-1; TRBD2 matches 13 bases. The length of the CDR3 is 15 residues. V lost 6 bases to trimming and J lost 3 bases; unmatched junction nucleotides: 2. The CDR3 loop reads CASRGTSGNYNEQFF. DNA of the CDR3: TGTGCCAGCAGAGGGACTAGCGGGAACTACAATGAGCAGTTCTTC.